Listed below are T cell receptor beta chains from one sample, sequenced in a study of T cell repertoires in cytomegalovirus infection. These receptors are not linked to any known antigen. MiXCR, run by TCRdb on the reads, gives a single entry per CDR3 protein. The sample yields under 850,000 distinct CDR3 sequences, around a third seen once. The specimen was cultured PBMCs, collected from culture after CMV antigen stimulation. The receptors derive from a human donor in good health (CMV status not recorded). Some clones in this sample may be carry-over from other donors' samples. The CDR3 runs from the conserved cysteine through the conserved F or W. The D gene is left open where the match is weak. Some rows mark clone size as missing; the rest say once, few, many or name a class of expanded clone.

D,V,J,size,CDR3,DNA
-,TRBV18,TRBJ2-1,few,CASSSSQGYNEQFF,TGTGCCAGCTCATCTTCCCAGGGATACAATGAGCAGTTCTTC
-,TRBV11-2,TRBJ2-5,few,CASSLEPYGETQYF,TGTGCCAGCAGCTTAGAGCCATACGGGGAGACCCAGTACTTC
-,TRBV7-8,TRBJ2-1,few,CASSSGTVMYNEQFF,TGTGCCAGCAGCTCCGGGACTGTAATGTACAATGAGCAGTTCTTC
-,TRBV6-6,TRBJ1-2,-,CASSYSRGTGGYTF,TGTGCCAGCAGTTACTCGAGGGGCACAGGGGGCTACACCTTC
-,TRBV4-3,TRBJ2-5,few,CASSQDPHGAGQETQYF,TGCGCCAGCAGCCAAGACCCCCACGGGGCGGGGCAAGAGACCCAGTACTTC
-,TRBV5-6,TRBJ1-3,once,CASSLVVGGNTIYF,TGTGCCAGCAGCTTGGTGGTAGGAGGAAACACCATATATTTT
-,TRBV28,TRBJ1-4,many,CASGVPGQRNEKLFF,TGTGCCAGCGGAGTGCCCGGACAGCGTAATGAAAAACTGTTTTTT
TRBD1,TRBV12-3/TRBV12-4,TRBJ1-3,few,CASSPFGQGGNTIYF,TGTGCCAGCAGTCCCTTCGGACAGGGCGGAAACACCATATATTTT
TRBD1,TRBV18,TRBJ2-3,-,CASSPQGAQGTQYF,TGTGCCAGCTCACCCCAGGGGGCGCAGGGTACGCAGTATTTT
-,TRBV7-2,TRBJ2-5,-,CASSEGGRGETQYF,TGTGCCAGCAGCGAGGGGGGGAGAGGGGAGACCCAGTACTTC
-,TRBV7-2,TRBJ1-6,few,CASRRKSGGYNSPLHF,TGTGCCAGCAGACGCAAAAGTGGTGGCTATAATTCACCCCTCCACTTT
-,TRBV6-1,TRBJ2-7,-,CASSEPSGQSLYEQYF,TGTGCCAGCAGTGAACCTTCGGGCCAAAGCCTTTACGAGCAGTACTTC
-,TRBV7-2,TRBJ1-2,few,CASSLFLANYGYTF,TGTGCCAGCAGCTTATTTCTCGCTAACTATGGCTACACCTTC
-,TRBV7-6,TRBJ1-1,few,CASSLGGPLARAFF,TGTGCCAGCAGCTTAGGGGGCCCCCTGGCTCGGGCTTTCTTT
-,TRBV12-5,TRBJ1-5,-,CASGLVGGPYKADGSQPQHF,TGTGCTAGTGGTTTGGTAGGCGGTCCATATAAGGCAGACGGGAGTCAGCCCCAGCATTTT
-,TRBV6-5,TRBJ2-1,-,CASSYAARDNEQFF,TGTGCCAGCAGTTACGCCGCCAGAGACAATGAGCAGTTCTTC
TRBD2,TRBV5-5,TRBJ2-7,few,CASSWGLAESYEQYF,TGTGCCAGCAGCTGGGGACTAGCGGAATCCTACGAGCAGTACTTC
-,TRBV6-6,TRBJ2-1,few,CASSRTIGNEQFF,TGTGCCAGCAGCCGAACCATAGGGAATGAGCAGTTCTTC
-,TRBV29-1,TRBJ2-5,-,CSGRTGEETQYF,TGCAGCGGACGGACTGGGGAAGAGACCCAGTACTTC
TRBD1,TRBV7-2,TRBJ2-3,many,CASSLVPGGLTDTQYF,TGTGCCAGCAGCTTAGTGCCAGGGGGATTGACAGATACGCAGTATTTT
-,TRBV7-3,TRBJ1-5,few,CASSPPSGQPQHF,TGTGCCAGCAGCCCCCCCTCGGGTCAGCCCCAGCATTTT
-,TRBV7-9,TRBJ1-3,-,CASSRLGEGGNTIYF,TGTGCCAGCAGCCGATTAGGGGAAGGTGGAAACACCATATATTTT
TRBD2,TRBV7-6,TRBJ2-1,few,CASSQGPLAGVTYNEQFF,TGTGCCAGCAGCCAGGGCCCCCTAGCGGGGGTAACCTACAATGAGCAGTTCTTC
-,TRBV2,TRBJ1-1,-,CASNYDRARDTEAFF,TGTGCCAGCAATTACGACCGGGCCAGAGACACTGAAGCTTTCTTT
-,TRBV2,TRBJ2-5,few,CASRLTPRVQETQYF,TGTGCCAGCCGGCTTACCCCGCGGGTCCAAGAGACCCAGTACTTC
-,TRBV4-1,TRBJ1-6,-,CASRRWGAGTNSPLHF,TGCGCCTCTCGCCGGTGGGGCGCCGGCACAAATTCACCCCTCCACTTT
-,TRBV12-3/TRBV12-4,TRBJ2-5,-,CASSFRRDPRVTQYF,TGTGCCAGCAGTTTTAGGCGGGACCCTAGGGTGACCCAGTACTTC
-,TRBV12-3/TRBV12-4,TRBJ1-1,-,CASSFEKNTEAFF,TGTGCCAGCAGTTTTGAGAAGAACACTGAAGCTTTCTTT
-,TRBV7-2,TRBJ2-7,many,CASSLGPSHHEQYF,TGTGCCAGCAGCTTAGGTCCATCCCACCACGAGCAGTACTTC
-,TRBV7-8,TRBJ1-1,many,CASSLVGAGPNTEAFF,TGTGCCAGCAGCTTAGTGGGGGCAGGGCCTAACACTGAAGCTTTCTTT
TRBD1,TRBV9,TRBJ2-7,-,CASSPGGLNYEQYF,TGTGCCAGCAGTCCAGGGGGCCTAAACTACGAGCAGTACTTC
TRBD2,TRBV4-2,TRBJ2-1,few,CASSQASGGLSSYNEQFF,TGTGCCAGCAGCCAAGCCAGCGGGGGGCTGAGCTCCTACAATGAGCAGTTCTTC
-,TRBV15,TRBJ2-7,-,CATSRLLVGTIYEQYF,TGTGCCACCAGCAGGCTACTGGTCGGGACGATCTACGAGCAGTACTTC
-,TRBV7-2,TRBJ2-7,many,CASSLGGLSSYEQYF,TGTGCCAGCAGCTTGGGCGGTCTAAGCTCCTACGAGCAGTACTTC
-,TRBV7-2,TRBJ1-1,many,CASSFRTAMNTEAFF,TGTGCCAGCAGCTTCCGGACCGCGATGAACACTGAAGCTTTCTTT
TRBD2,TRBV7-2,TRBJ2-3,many,CASTLALAGGGKYF,TGTGCCAGCACCTTAGCACTAGCGGGGGGGGGGAAGTATTTT
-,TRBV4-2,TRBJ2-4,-,CASSQEGGSAKNIQYF,TGTGCCAGCAGCCAAGAGGGCGGGTCCGCCAAAAACATTCAGTACTTC
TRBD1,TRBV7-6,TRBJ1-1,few,CASSLRQGITSTEAFF,TGTGCCAGCAGCTTAAGACAGGGGATAACGAGCACTGAAGCTTTCTTT
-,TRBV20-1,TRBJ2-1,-,CSARSSLAQRYNEQFF,TGCAGTGCTAGATCTTCACTAGCCCAGAGGTACAATGAGCAGTTCTTC
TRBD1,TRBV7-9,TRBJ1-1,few,CASSLVPPRTGRMNTEAFF,TGTGCCAGCAGCTTAGTCCCACCCAGGACAGGTAGAATGAACACTGAAGCTTTCTTT
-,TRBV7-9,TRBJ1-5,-,CASSLVHGQPQHF,TGTGCCAGCAGCTTAGTTCACGGTCAGCCCCAGCATTTT
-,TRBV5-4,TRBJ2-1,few,CASSLVPGGGPNWDEQFF,TGTGCCAGCAGCTTGGTGCCCGGGGGCGGCCCTAATTGGGATGAGCAGTTCTTC